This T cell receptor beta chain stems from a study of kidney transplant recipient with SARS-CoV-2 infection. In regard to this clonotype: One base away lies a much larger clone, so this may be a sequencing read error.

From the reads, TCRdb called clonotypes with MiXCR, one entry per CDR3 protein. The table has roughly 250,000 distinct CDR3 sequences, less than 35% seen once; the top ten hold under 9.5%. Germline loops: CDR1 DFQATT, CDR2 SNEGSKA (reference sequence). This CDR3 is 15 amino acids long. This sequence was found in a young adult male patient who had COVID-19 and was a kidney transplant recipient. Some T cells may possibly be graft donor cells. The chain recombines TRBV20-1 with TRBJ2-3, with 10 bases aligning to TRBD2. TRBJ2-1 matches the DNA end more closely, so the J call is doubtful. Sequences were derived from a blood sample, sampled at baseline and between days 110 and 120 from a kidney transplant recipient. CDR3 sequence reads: CSARDGASGSYGQFF. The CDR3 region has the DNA TGCAGTGCTAGAGATGGGGCTAGCGGGAGCTACGGGCAGTTCTTC.